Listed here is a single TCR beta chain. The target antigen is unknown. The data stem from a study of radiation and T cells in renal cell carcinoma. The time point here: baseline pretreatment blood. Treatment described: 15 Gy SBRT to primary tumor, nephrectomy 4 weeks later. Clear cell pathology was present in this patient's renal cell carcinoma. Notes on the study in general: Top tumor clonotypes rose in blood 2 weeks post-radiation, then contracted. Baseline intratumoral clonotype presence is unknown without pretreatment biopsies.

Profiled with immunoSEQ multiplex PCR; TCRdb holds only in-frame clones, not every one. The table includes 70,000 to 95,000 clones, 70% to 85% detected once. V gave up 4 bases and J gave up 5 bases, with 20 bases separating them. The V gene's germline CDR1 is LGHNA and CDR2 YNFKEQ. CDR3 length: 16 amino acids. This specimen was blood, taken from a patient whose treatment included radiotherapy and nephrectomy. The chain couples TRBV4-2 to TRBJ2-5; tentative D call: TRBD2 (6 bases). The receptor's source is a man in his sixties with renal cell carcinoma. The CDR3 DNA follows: TGTGCCAGCAGCCCAGGAGGAGGGACCCAAGGGGAGACCCAGTACTTC. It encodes CASSPGGGTQGETQYF.